The present T cell receptor beta chain was sequenced within a study of graft-versus-host responses after intestinal transplantation. Study at large: Recipients obtained multivisceral, liver-intestinal, or isolated intestinal transplants.

This table comes from immunoSEQ multiplex PCR, and its TCRdb copy is limited to in-frame clones, with some not included. The sample includes approximately 86,000 clones, roughly 91% of them seen just once. Per the germline V gene, CDR1 is WSHSY and CDR2 is SAAADI. This CDR3 comprises 14 residues. Trimming took 8 bases from V and 4 from J; bases not matched to a gene: 8. In the case of this clone: The antigen remains unidentified.

Study conclusions and caveats: Within the allografts of patients who had graft-donor T cell macrochimerism, graft-versus-host to host-versus-graft clonal ratios were high. Peak levels of circulating GvH clones tracked with early post-transplant HvG declines. Recipient-marrow GvH clones were detected, some having first appeared in ileum or blood.

This sequence originates from a human donor who received an intestinal transplant. The rearrangement links TRBV10-2 to TRBJ2-5; 9 nucleotides agree with TRBD2. This material consisted of unstimulated CD4+ T cells sorted from spleen or lymph node cells, taken before intestinal transplant. This chain's CDR3 is CASALAGQGETQYF. CDR3 nucleotide sequence: TGCGCCAGCGCCCTAGCGGGGCAGGGAGAGACCCAGTACTTC.